This T cell receptor (beta chain) was documented in a study of blood T cell repertoires in COVID-19. Across the whole study: Specimens from acute and convalescent COVID-19 originated in the United States, Italy and Spain. From T cells, B-cell-depleted T cells, or PBMCs came the material, which was cDNA or gDNA.

The CDR3 contains 14 residues. The V and J ends lost 6 bases and 7 bases, in that order; junction bases with no gene match: 8. From germline, CDR1 is MDHEN and CDR2 SYDVKM. This clone occurred once. Per the original methods: From reference gene primer amplification, estimates of nucleated cell counts were derived. The data were produced by immunoSEQ multiplex PCR, yet TCRdb's version contains in-frame clones alone and is incomplete. That table furnishes V, J and clone size, whereas the DNA furnished D and trimming. Of 85,000 to 100,000 clones in the sample, around 82% were seen once. The source of this sequence is a man in his fifties who had recovered from COVID-19. Input material: peripheral blood. J is TRBJ1-4 and V is TRBV28; 7 bases agree with TRBD1. The CDR3: CASRPTGAGEKLFF. CDR3 in DNA: TGTGCCAGCAGGCCCACAGGGGCGGGTGAAAAACTGTTTTTT.